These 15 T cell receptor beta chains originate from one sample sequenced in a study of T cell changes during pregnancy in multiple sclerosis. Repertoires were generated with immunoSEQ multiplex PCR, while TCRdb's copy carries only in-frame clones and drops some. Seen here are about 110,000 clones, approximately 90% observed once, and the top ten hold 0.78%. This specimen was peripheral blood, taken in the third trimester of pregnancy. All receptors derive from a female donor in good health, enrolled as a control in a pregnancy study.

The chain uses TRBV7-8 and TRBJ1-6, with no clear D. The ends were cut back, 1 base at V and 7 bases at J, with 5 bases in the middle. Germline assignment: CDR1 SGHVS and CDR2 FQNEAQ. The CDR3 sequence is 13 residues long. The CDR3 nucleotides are TGTGCCAGCAGCTTAGATGAGAATTCACCCCTCCACTTT. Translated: CASSLDENSPLHF.

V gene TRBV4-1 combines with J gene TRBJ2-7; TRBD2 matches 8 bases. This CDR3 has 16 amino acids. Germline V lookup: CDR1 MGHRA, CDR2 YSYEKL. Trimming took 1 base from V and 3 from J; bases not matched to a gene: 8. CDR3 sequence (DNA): TGCGCCAGCAGCCAAGTGGGCAGCGGGGGAGGCTACGAGCAGTACTTC. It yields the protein CASSQVGSGGGYEQYF.

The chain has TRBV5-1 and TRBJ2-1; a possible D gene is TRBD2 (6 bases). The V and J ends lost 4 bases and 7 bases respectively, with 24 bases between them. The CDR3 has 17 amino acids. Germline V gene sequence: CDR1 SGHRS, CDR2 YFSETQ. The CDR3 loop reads CASSPRVGGSYKNEQFF. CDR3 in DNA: TGCGCCAGCAGCCCGCGGGTAGGAGGGTCCTATAAGAATGAGCAGTTCTTC.

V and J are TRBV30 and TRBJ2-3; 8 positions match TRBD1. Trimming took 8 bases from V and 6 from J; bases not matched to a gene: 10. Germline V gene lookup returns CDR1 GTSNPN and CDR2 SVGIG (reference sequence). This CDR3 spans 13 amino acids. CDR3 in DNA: TGTGCCGTATCGGACAGGGTGGCGGATACGCAGTATTTT. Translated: CAVSDRVADTQYF.

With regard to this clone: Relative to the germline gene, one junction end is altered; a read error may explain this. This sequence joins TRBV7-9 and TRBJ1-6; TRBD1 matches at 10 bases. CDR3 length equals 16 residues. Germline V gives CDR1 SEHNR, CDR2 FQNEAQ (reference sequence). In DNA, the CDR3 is TGTGCCAGCAGCTTAGGGGACAGGGGTTATAATTCACCCCCCCACTTT. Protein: CASSLGDRGYNSPPHF. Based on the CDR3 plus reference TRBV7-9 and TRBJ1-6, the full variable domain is DTGVSQNPRHKITKRGQNVTFRCDPISEHNRLYWYRQTLGQGPEFLTYFQNEAQLEKSRLLSDRFSAERPKGSFSTLEIQRTEQGDSAMYLCASSLGDRGYNSPPHFGNGTRLTVT.

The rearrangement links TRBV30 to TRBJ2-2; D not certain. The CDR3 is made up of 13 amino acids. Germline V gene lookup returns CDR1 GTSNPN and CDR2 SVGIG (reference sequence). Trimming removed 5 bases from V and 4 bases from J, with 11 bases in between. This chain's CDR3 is CAWDRSPTGELFF. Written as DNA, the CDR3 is TGTGCCTGGGATAGAAGCCCCACCGGGGAGCTGTTTTTT.

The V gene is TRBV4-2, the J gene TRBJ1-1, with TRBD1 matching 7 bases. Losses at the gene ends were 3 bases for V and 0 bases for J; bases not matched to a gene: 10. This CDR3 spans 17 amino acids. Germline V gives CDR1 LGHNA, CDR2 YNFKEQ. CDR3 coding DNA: TGTGCCAGCAGCCACGGGACAGACGATACTATGAACACTGAAGCTTTCTTT. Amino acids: CASSHGTDDTMNTEAFF.

The CDR3 here is CAWRGGPETQYF. The CDR3 nucleotides read TGTGCCTGGAGGGGCGGGCCAGAGACCCAGTACTTC. The chain joins TRBV30 to TRBJ2-5; D perhaps matches TRBD2 (5 bases). Germline V gene data show CDR1 as GTSNPN and CDR2 as SVGIG (reference sequence). This CDR3 has 12 residues. Trimming stripped 3 bases from V and 4 bases from J, with 9 bases between.

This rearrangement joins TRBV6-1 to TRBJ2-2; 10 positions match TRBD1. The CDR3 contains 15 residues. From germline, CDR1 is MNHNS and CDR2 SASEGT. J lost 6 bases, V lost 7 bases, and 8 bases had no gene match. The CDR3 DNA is TGTGCCAGCACCCCCGGACAGGGGGGGGCCGGGGAGCTGTTTTTT. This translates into CASTPGQGGAGELFF.

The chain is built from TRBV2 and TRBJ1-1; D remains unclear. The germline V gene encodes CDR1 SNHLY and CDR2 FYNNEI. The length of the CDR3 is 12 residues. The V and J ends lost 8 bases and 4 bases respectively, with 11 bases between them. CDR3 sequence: CASSVSATEAFF. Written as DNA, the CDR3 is TGTGCCAGCTCGGTCAGCGCCACTGAAGCTTTCTTT.

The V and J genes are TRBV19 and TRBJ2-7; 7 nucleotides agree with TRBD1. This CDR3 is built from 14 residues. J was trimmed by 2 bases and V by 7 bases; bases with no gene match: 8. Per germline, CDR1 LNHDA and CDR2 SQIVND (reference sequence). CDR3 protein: CASISRDSPYEQYF. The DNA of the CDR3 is TGTGCCAGTATCTCCCGGGACAGCCCCTACGAGCAGTACTTC.

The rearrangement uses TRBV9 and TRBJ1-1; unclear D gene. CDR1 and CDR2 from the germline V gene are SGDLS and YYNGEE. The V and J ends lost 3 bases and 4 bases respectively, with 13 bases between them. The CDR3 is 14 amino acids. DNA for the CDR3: TGTGCCAGCAGCGCAGTTCGAGGGCCCACTGAAGCTTTCTTT. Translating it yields CASSAVRGPTEAFF.

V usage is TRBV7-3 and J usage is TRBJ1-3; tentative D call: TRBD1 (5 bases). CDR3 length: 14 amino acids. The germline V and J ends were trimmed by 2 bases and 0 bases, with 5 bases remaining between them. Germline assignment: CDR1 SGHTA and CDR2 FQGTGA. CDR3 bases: TGTGCCAGCAGCTTACAGGGCTCTGGAAACACCATATATTTT. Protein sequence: CASSLQGSGNTIYF.

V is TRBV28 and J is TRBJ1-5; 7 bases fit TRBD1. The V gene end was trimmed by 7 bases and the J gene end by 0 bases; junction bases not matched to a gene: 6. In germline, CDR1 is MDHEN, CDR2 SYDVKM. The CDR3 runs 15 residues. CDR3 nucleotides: TGTGCCAGCAAGTCGGGGACAGTTAGCAATCAGCCCCAGCATTTT. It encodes CASKSGTVSNQPQHF.

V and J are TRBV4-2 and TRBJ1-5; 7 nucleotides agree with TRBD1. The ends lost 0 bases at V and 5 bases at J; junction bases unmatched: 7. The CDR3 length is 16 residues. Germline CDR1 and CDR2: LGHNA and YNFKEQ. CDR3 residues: CASSQEKGGSHQPQHF. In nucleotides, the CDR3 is TGTGCCAGCAGCCAAGAAAAAGGGGGCTCTCATCAGCCCCAGCATTTT.